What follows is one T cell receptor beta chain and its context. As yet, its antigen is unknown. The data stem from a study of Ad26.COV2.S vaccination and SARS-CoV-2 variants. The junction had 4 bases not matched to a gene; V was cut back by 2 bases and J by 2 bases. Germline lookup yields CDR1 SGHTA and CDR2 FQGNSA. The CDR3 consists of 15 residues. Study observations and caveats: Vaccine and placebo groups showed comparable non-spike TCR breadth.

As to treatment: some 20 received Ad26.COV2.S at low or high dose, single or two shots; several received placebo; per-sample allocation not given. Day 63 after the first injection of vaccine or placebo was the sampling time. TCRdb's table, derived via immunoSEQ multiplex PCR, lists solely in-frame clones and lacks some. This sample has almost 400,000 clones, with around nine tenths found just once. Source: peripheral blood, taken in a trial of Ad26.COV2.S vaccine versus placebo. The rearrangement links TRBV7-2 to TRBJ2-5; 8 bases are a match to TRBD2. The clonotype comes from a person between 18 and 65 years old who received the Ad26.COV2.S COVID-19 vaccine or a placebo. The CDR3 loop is CASSLNGRVQETQYF. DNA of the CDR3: TGTGCCAGCAGCTTAAACGGGAGGGTTCAAGAGACCCAGTACTTC.